This T cell receptor beta chain was sequenced during a study of blood T cell repertoires in COVID-19. Study in general: T cells, B-cell-depleted T cells, or PBMCs provided the cDNA or gDNA that served as material.

Assay: immunoSEQ multiplex PCR; the TCRdb copy retains only in-frame clones and omits some. This table has under 150,000 clones, 70% to 90% appearing once. CDR3 size: 11 residues. The V gene lost 5 bases and the J gene lost 8 bases, with 9 bases spanning the gap. CDR1 and CDR2 (germline): SNHLY, FYNNEI. The receptor's source is a young man with acute or convalescent COVID-19. The chain recombines TRBV2 with TRBJ1-2; the D is unclear. Sequencing was performed on peripheral blood. CDR3 bases: TGTGCCAGCAGTCGGCTAGAGGGCTACACCTTC. Translated, it gives CASSRLEGYTF. Variable domain in full (rest from reference TRBV2 and TRBJ1-2): EPEVTQTPSHQVTQMGQEVILRCVPISNHLYFYWYRQILGQKVEFLVSFYNNEISEKSEIFDDQFSVERPDGSNFTLKIRSTKLEDSAMYFCASSRLEGYTFGSGTRLTVV.